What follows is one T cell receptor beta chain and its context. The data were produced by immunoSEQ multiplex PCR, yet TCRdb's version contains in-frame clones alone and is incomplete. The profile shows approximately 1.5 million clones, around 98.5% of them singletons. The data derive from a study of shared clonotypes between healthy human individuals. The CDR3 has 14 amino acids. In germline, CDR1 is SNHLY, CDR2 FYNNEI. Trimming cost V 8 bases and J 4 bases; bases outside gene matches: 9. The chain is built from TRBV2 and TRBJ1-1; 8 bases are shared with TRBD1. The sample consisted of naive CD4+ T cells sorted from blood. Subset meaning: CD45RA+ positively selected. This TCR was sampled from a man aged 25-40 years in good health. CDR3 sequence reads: CASDRTGLSTEAFF. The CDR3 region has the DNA TGTGCCAGCGATAGGACAGGGCTTAGCACTGAAGCTTTCTTT.